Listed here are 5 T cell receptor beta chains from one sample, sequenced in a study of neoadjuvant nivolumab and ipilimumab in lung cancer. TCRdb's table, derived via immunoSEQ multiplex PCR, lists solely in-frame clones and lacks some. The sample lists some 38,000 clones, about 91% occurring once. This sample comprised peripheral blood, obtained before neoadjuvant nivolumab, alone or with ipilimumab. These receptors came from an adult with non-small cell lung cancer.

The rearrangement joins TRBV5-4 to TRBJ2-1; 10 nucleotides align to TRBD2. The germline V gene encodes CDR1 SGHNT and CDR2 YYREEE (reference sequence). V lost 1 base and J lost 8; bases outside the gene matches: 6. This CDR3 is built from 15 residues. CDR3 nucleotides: TGTGCCAGCAGCTTGCTAGCGGGAGTTTCCGATGAGCAGTTCTTC. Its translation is CASSLLAGVSDEQFF.

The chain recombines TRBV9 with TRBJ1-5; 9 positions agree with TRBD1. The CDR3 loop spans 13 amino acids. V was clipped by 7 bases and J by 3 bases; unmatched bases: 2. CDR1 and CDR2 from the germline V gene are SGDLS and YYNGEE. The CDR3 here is CASGQGFNQPQHF. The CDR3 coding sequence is TGTGCCAGCGGACAGGGGTTCAATCAGCCCCAGCATTTT.

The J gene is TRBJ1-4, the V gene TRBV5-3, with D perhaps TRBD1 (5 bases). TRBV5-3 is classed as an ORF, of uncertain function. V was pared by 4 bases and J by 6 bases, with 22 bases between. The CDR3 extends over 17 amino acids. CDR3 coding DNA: TGTGCCAGAAGCCCGGAACATCTTCAGGGAGAAGATGAAAAACTGTTTTTT. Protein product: CARSPEHLQGEDEKLFF.

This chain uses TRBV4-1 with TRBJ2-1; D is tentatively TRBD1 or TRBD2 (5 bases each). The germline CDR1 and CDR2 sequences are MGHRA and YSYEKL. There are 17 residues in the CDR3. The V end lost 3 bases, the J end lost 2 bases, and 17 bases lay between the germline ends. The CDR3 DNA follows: TGCGCCAGCAGCCAGGGCCGACAGAGGGGTCCCTACAATGAGCAGTTCTTC. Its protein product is CASSQGRQRGPYNEQFF.

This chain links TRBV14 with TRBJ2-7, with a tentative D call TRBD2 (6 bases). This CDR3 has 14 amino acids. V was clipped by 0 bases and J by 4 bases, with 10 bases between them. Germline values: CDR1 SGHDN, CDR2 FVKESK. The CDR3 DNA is TGTGCCAGCAGCCAAGACGAGGGACTTTACGAGCAGTACTTC. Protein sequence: CASSQDEGLYEQYF.